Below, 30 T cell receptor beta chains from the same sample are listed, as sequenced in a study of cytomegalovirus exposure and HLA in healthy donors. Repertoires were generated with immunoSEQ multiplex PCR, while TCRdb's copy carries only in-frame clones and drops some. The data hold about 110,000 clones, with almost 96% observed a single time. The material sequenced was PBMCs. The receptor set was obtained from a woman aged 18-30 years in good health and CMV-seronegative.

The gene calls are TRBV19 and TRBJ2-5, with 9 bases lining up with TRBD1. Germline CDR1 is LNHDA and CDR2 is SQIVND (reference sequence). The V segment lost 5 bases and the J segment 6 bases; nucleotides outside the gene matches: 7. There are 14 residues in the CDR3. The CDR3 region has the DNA TGTGCCAGTAGTTCGGGACAGGGTGTGAAGACCCAGTACTTC. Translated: CASSSGQGVKTQYF.

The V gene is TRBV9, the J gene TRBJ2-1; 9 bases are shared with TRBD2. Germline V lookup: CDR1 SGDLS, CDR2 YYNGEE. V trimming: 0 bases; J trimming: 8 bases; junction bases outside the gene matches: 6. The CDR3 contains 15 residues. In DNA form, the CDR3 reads TGTGCCAGCAGCGTAGGGGGCGGGGGGGCCCATGAGCAGTTCTTC. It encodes CASSVGGGGAHEQFF.

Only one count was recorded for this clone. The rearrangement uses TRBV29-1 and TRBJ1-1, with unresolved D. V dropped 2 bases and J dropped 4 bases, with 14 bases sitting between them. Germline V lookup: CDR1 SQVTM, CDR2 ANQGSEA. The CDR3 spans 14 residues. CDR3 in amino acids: CSVEMRVGSTEAFF. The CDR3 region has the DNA TGCAGCGTTGAAATGAGGGTTGGAAGCACTGAAGCTTTCTTT.

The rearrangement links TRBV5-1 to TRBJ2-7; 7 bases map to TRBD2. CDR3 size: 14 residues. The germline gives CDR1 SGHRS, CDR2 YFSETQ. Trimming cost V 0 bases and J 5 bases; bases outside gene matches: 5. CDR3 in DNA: TGCGCCAGCAGCTTGGGGACGGGGGGTGACGAGCAGTACTTC. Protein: CASSLGTGGDEQYF. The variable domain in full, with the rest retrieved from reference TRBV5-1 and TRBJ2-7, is KAGVTQTPRYLIKTRGQQVTLSCSPISGHRSVSWYQQTPGQGLQFLFEYFSETQRNKGNFPGRFSGRQFSNSRSEMNVSTLELGDSALYLCASSLGTGGDEQYFGPGTRLTVT.

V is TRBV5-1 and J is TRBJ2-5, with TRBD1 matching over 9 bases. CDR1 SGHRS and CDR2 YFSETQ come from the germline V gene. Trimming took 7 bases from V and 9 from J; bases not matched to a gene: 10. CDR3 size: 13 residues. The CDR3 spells CASRRTGDVPQYF. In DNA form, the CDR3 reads TGCGCCAGCCGCCGGACAGGGGACGTTCCCCAGTACTTC. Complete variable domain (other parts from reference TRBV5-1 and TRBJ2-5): KAGVTQTPRYLIKTRGQQVTLSCSPISGHRSVSWYQQTPGQGLQFLFEYFSETQRNKGNFPGRFSGRQFSNSRSEMNVSTLELGDSALYLCASRRTGDVPQYFGPGTRLLVL.

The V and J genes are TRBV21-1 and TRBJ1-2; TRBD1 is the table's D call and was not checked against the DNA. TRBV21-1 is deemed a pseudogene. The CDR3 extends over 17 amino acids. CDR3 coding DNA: TGTGCCAGCAGCTTACGCTTACGGGACAGGGGCAACTATGGCTACACCTTC. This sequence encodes CASSLRLRDRGNYGYTF.

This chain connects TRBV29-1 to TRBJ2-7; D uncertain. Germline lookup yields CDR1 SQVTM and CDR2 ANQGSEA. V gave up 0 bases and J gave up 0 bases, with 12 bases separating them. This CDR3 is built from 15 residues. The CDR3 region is CSVEEHGSSSYEQYF. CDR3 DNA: TGCAGCGTTGAAGAGCACGGCTCTAGCTCCTACGAGCAGTACTTC.

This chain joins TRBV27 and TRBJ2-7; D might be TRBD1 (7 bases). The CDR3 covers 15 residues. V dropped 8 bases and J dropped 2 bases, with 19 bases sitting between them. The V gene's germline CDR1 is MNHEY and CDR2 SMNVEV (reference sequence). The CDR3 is CASSGWPGGTYEQYF. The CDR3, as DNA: TGTGCCAGCTCGGGTTGGCCAGGGGGGACCTACGAGCAGTACTTC.

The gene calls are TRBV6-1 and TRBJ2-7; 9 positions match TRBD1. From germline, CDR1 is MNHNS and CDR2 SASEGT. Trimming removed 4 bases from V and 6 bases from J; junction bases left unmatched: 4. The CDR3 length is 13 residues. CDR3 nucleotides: TGTGCCAGCAGTGGGACAGGGGCAGGCGAGCAGTACTTC. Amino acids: CASSGTGAGEQYF.

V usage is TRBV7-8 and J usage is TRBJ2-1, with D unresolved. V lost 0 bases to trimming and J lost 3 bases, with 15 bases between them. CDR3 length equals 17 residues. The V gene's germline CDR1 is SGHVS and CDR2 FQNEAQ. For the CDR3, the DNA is TGTGCCAGCAGCTTAGCCCTCCTACCCAATTTCTACAATGAGCAGTTCTTC. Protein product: CASSLALLPNFYNEQFF. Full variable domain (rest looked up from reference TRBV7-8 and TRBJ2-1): GAGVSQSPRYKVAKRGQDVALRCDPISGHVSLFWYQQALGQGPEFLTYFQNEAQLDKSGLPSDRFFAERPEGSVSTLKIQRTQQEDSAVYLCASSLALLPNFYNEQFFGPGTRLTVL.

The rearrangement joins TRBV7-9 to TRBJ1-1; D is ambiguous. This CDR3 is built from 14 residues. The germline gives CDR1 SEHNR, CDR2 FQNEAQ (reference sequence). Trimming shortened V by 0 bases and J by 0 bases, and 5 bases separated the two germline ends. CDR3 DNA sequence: TGTGCCAGCAGCTTAGCAGCCATGAACACTGAAGCTTTCTTT. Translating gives CASSLAAMNTEAFF.

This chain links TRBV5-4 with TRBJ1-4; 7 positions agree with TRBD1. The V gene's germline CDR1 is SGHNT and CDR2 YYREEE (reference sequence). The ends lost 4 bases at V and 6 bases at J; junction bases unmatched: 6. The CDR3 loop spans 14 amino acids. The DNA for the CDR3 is TGTGCCAGCAGCCGGCGAGGGGGCGATGAAAAACTGTTTTTT. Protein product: CASSRRGGDEKLFF.

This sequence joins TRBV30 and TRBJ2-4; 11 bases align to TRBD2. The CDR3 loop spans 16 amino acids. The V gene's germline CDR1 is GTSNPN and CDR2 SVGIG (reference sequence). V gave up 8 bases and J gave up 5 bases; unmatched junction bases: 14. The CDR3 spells CAPAGRGGLAENIQYF. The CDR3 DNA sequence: TGTGCCCCAGCGGGGAGGGGGGGACTAGCGGAAAACATTCAGTACTTC.

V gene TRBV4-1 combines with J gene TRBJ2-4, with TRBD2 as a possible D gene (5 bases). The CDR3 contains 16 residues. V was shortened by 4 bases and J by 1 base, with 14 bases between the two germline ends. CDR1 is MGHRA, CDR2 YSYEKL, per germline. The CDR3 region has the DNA TGCGCCAGCAGCCTTAGCCGGGGTTTCGCCAAAAACATTCAGTACTTC. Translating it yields CASSLSRGFAKNIQYF.

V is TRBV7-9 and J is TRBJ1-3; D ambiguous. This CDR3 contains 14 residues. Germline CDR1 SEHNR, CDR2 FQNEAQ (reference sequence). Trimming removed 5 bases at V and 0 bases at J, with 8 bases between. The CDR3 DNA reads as TGTGCCAGCAGCACCGAGCTCTCTGGAAACACCATATATTTT. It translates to CASSTELSGNTIYF. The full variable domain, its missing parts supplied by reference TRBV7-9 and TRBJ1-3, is DTGVSQNPRHKITKRGQNVTFRCDPISEHNRLYWYRQTLGQGPEFLTYFQNEAQLEKSRLLSDRFSAERPKGSFSTLEIQRTEQGDSAMYLCASSTELSGNTIYFGEGSWLTVV.

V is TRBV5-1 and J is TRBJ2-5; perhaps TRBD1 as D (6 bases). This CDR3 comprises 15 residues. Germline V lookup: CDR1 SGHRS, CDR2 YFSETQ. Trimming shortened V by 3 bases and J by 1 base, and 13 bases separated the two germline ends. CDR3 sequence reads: CASSYRDDSQETQYF. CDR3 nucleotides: TGCGCCAGCAGCTACAGGGATGATAGCCAAGAGACCCAGTACTTC.

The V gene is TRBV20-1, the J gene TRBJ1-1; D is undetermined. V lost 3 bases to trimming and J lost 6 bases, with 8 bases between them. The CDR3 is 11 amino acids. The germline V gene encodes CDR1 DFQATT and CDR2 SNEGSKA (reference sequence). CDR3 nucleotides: TGCAGTGCTAGTGAGGTCGCTGAAGCTTTCTTT. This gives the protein CSASEVAEAFF.

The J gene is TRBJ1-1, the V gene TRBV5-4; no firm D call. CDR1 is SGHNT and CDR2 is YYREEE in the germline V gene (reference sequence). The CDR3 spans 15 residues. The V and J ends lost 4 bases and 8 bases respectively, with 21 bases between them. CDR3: CASSGKEGPGAEAFF. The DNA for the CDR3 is TGTGCCAGCAGCGGAAAAGAGGGCCCGGGCGCCGAAGCTTTCTTT. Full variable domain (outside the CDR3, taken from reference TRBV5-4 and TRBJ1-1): ETGVTQSPTHLIKTRGQQVTLRCSSQSGHNTVSWYQQALGQGPQFIFQYYREEENGRGNFPPRFSGLQFPNYSSELNVNALELDDSALYLCASSGKEGPGAEAFFGQGTRLTVV.

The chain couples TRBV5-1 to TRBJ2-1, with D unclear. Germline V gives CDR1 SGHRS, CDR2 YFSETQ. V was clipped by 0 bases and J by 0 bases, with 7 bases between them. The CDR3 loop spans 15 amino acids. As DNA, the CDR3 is TGCGCCAGCAGCTTGGTGTCCAGCTCCTACAATGAGCAGTTCTTC. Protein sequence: CASSLVSSSYNEQFF. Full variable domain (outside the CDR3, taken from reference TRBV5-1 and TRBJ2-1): KAGVTQTPRYLIKTRGQQVTLSCSPISGHRSVSWYQQTPGQGLQFLFEYFSETQRNKGNFPGRFSGRQFSNSRSEMNVSTLELGDSALYLCASSLVSSSYNEQFFGPGTRLTVL.

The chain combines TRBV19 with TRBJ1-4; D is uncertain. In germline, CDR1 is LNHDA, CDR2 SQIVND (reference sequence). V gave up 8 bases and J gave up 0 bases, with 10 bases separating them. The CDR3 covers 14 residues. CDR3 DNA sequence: TGTGCCAGTGGAGTGAGGGCAACTAATGAAAAACTGTTTTTT. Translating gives CASGVRATNEKLFF.

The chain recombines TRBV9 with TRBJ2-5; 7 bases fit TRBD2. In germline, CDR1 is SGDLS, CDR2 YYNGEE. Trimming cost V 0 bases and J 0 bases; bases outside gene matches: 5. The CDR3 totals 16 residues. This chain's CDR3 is CASSVATGGYQETQYF. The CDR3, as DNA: TGTGCCAGCAGCGTAGCGACCGGGGGGTACCAAGAGACCCAGTACTTC. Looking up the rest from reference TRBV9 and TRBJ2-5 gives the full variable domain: DSGVTQTPKHLITATGQRVTLRCSPRSGDLSVYWYQQSLDQGLQFLIQYYNGEERAKGNILERFSAQQFPDLHSELNLSSLELGDSALYFCASSVATGGYQETQYFGPGTRLLVL.

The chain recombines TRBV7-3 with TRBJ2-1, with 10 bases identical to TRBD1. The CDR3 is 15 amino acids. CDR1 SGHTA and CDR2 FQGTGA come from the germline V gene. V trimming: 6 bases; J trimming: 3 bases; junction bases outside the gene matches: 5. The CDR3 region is CASRAGTGVYNEQFF. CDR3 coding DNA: TGTGCCAGCAGAGCAGGGACAGGGGTCTACAATGAGCAGTTCTTC.

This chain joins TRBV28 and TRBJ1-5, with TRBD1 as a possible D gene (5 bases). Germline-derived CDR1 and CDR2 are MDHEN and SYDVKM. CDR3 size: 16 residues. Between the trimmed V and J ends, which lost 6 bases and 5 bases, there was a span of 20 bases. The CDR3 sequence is CASRSGSWGVDQPQHF. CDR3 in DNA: TGTGCCAGCAGGTCTGGATCATGGGGCGTCGATCAGCCCCAGCATTTT.

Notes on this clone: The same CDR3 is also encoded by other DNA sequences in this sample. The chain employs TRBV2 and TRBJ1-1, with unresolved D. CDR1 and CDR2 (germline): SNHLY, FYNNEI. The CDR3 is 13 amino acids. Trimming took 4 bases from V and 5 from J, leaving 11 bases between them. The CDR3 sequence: CASSVRGDTEAFF. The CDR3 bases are TGTGCCAGCAGTGTCCGGGGTGATACTGAAGCTTTCTTT.

CDR3 coding DNA: TGTGCCGTACAAACTAGCGGGGGGGTTCAAGAGACCCAGTACTTC. This encodes CAVQTSGGVQETQYF. The genes are TRBV10-3 and TRBJ2-5, with TRBD2 matching 13 bases. The V gene end was trimmed by 11 bases and the J gene end by 2 bases; junction bases not matched to a gene: 8. The CDR3 consists of 15 residues. The germline V gene has CDR1 ENHRY and CDR2 SYGVKD.

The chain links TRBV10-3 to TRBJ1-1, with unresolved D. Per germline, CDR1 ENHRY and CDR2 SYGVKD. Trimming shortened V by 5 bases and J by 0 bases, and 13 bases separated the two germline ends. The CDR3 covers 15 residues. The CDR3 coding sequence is TGTGCCATCAGTAAAGGACGGGGAATGAACACTGAAGCTTTCTTT. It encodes CAISKGRGMNTEAFF.

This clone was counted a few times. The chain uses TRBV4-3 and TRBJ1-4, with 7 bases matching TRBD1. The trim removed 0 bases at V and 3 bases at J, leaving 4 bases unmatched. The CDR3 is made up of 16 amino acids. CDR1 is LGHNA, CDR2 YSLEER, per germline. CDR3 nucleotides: TGCGCCAGCAGCCAAGATCATGGGACAGCTAATGAAAAACTGTTTTTT. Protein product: CASSQDHGTANEKLFF.

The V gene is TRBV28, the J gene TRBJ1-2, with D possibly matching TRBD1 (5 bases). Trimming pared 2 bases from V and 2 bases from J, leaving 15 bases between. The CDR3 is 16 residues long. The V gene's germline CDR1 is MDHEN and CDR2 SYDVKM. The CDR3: CASSLIAAGPNYGYTF. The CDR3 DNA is TGTGCCAGCAGTTTAATCGCGGCAGGGCCAAACTATGGCTACACCTTC.

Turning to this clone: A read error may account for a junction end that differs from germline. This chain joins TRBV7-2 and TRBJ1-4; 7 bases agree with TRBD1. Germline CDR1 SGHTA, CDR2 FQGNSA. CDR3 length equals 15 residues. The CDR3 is CASSVAGTANEKLFF. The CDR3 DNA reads TGTGCCAGCAGCGTAGCCGGGACAGCTAATGAAAAACTGTTTTTT.

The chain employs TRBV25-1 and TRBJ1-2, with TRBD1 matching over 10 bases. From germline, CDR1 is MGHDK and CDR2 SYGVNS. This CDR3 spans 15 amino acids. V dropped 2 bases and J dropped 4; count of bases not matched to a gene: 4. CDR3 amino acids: CASSEMTGGFYGYTF. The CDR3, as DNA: TGTGCCAGCAGTGAAATGACAGGGGGCTTCTATGGCTACACCTTC.